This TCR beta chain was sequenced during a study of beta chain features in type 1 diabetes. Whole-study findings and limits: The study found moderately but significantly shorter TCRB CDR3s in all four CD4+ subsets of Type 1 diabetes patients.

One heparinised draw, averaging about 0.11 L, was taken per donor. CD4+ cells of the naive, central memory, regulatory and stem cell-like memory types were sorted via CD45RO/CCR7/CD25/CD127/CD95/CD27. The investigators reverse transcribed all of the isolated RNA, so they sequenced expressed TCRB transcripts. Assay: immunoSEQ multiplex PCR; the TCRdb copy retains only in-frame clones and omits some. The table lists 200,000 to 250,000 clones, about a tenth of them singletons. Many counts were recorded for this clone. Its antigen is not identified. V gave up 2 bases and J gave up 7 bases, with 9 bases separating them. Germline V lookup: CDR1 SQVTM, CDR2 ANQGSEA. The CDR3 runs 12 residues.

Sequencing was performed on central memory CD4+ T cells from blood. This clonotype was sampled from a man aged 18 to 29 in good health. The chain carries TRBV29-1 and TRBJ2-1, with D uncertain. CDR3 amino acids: CSVERSPNEQFF. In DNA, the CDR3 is TGCAGCGTTGAACGGAGTCCTAATGAGCAGTTCTTC.